This TCR beta chain was documented in a study of blood T cell repertoires in COVID-19. Overall study: T cells, B-cell-depleted T cells, or PBMCs provided the cDNA or gDNA that served as material.

V lost 1 base and J 7 bases, leaving 8 bases between the germline ends. Germline loops: CDR1 LGHNA, CDR2 YSLEER. The CDR3 covers 13 residues. Method: immunoSEQ multiplex PCR; TCRdb's copy keeps in-frame clones and lacks some. The repertoire includes 50,000 to 55,000 clones, over 65% of them detected once, and under 14% sits in the top ten. The TCR was taken from a man older than 75 with COVID-19, enrolled during active disease. Source material: peripheral blood. The chain has TRBV4-3 and TRBJ1-3; D remains unclear. CDR3 sequence reads: CASSQGSQNTIYF. The CDR3, as DNA: TGCGCCAGCAGCCAAGGGTCGCAGAACACCATATATTTT.